This T cell receptor beta chain is drawn from a study of early T cells in non-severe SARS-CoV-2 infection. Overall study context: Chains from this unsorted whole-blood bulk RNA could not be paired.

Germline CDR1 is SGHAT and CDR2 is FQNNGV. The CDR3 contains 13 residues. Trimming stripped 2 bases from V and 6 bases from J, with 11 bases between. Unique molecular identifiers (one per individual cDNA molecule) were attached. TCRdb passed the 5' RACE reads through MiXCR, listing each CDR3 protein once. The sample includes about 59,000 distinct CDR3 sequences, around 14% of them seen just once. Study-wide results and caveats: Matching with VDJdb favored anti-spike CD8 responses (missing private and CD4 specificities).

Of note for this clonotype: The antigen remains undetermined.

This sequence joins TRBV11-2 and TRBJ2-7, with D possibly called TRBD1 or TRBD2 (5 bases each). The source of this sequence is an adult who was a healthcare worker with PCR-confirmed SARS-CoV-2 infection or an uninfected control (not recorded which). This specimen was whole blood, taken at baseline. This CDR3 is CASSLMGTAEQYF. The CDR3 region has the DNA TGTGCCAGCAGCTTAATGGGGACCGCCGAGCAGTACTTC. Filled out from reference TRBV11-2 and TRBJ2-7, the complete variable domain reads EAGVAQSPRYKIIEKRQSVAFWCNPISGHATLYWYQQILGQGPKLLIQFQNNGVVDDSQLPKDRFSAERLKGVDSTLKIQPAKLEDSAVYLCASSLMGTAEQYFGPGTRLTVT.